This T cell receptor (beta chain) was recovered during a study of blood T cells in healthy people across ages. Background on the study: Capturing about one barcoded beta molecule per two T cells was achieved by template switching.

This clonotype came up many times. Primed by a sample-barcoded 5' primer and a J-beta primer mix, a second PCR proceeded for about 7 to 11 cycles. Via MiXCR, TCRdb re-called the 5' RACE reads, giving one row per CDR3 protein. The sample lists approximately 1.5 million distinct CDR3 sequences, about 31% occurring once. Germline CDR1 and CDR2: MNHEY and SVGAGI. The CDR3 runs to 13 residues. Between the trimmed V and J ends, which lost 7 bases and 1 base, there was a span of 8 bases. About 10 milliliters of peripheral blood were drawn from each donor into EDTA-treated tubes. There were at least 6 micrograms of total RNA extracted from every sample.

Sequencing input: blood. This sequence joins TRBV6-5 and TRBJ2-1; a possible D gene is TRBD1 (7 bases). This sequence originates from a woman aged 25 to 39 in good health. CDR3 coding DNA: TGTGCCAGCACAGGGGGGTCCTACAATGAGCAGTTCTTC. It translates to CASTGGSYNEQFF.